This T cell receptor beta chain was obtained from a study of blood T cell repertoires in COVID-19. Overall study: Samples came from the United States, Italy and Spain, spanning acute and convalescent COVID-19.

This CDR3 contains 16 residues. Germline assignment: CDR1 SNHLY and CDR2 FYNNEI. V was clipped by 1 base and J by 1 base, with 11 bases between them. In the original processing: From reference gene primer amplification, estimates of nucleated cell counts were derived. Measured with immunoSEQ multiplex PCR; TCRdb has only the in-frame clones, and not every one. V and J calls and clone size come straight from that table; D and trimming were deduced from the DNA. The data contain around 300,000 clones, more than 80% of them singletons. To note about this clone: The sample contains more than one DNA sequence encoding this CDR3.

The rearrangement uses TRBV2 and TRBJ1-5; D possibly corresponds to TRBD1 (5 bases). This sequence was found in a woman between 25 and 40 years old with active or convalescent COVID-19. Sequenced input: peripheral blood. The CDR3 nucleotides read TGTGCCAGCAGTGAAGGGGGCAGGAGAAGCAATCAGCCCCAGCATTTT. Encoded protein: CASSEGGRRSNQPQHF.